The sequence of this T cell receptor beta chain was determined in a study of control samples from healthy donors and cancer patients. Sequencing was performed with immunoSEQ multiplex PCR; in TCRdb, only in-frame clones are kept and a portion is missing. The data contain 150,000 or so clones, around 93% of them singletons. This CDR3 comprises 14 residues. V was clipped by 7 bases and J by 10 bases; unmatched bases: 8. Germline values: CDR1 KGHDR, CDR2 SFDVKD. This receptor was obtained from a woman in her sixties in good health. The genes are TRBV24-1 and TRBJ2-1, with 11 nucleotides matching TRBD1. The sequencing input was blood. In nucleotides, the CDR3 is TGTGCCACCAGCCGAGGACAGGGGGCCAAAGAGCAGTTCTTC. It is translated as CATSRGQGAKEQFF.